The 2 T cell receptor beta chains listed next were all sequenced from one sample in a study of CD8+ T cells in alopecia areata. Extraction of RNA preceded its reverse transcription into cDNA, which served as the sequencing template. Produced via immunoSEQ multiplex PCR; TCRdb's table is partial and in-frame only. The sample comprises 150,000 to 250,000 clones, around 60% of which are singletons, and around 3.2% rests with the top ten. As to treatment: oral pan-JAK inhibitor, 5-10 mg twice daily. Sequenced material: CD4+ T cells sorted from blood, taken at week 4, from a patient treated with tofacitinib. The source of these receptors is a human donor with alopecia areata.

The table lists this clone with a few counts. The chain links TRBV29-1 to TRBJ2-3, with a weak D call TRBD2 (6 bases). This CDR3 has 13 amino acids. Trimming stripped 4 bases from V and 5 bases from J, with 13 bases between. Per the germline V gene, CDR1 is SQVTM and CDR2 is ANQGSEA. This CDR3 is CSVGGREEDTQYF. CDR3 bases: TGCAGCGTTGGTGGCAGGGAGGAAGATACGCAGTATTTT.

This clone was seen more than once but under ten times. The V gene is TRBV4-2, the J gene TRBJ1-2; no clear D gene. V was shortened by 0 bases and J by 4 bases, with 15 bases between the two germline ends. Germline V gene sequence: CDR1 LGHNA, CDR2 YNFKEQ. This CDR3 has 16 amino acids. The chain's CDR3 is CASSQDPHKQLYGYTF. CDR3 DNA: TGTGCCAGCAGCCAAGATCCGCACAAACAGCTCTATGGCTACACCTTC.